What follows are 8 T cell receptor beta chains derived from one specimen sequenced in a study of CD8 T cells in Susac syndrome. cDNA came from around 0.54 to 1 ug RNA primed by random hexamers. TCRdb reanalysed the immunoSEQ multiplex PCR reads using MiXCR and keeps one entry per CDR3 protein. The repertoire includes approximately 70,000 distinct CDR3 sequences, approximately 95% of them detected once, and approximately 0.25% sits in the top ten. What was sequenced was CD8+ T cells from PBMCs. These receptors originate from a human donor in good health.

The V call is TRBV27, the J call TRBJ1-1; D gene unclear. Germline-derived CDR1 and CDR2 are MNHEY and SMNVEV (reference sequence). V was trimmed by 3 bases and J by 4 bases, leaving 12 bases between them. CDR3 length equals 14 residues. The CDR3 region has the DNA TGTGCCAGCAGTTTCAATGGAGGCGGCACTGAAGCTTTCTTT. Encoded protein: CASSFNGGGTEAFF.

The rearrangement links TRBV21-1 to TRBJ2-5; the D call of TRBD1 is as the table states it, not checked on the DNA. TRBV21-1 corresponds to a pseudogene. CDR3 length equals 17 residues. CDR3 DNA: TGTGCCAGCAGCAAACTACAGGGGTTAATTTACCAAGAGACCCAGTACTTC. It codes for CASSKLQGLIYQETQYF.

CDR3 nucleotides: TGTGCCAGCAGCCAAGTGTTAGGGTACACTGAAGCTTTCTTT. Amino acids: CASSQVLGYTEAFF. The chain employs TRBV4-2 and TRBJ1-1; D not certain. V was cut by 1 base and J by 3 bases, with 9 bases left in between. This CDR3 is built from 14 residues. CDR1 LGHNA and CDR2 YNFKEQ come from the germline V gene.

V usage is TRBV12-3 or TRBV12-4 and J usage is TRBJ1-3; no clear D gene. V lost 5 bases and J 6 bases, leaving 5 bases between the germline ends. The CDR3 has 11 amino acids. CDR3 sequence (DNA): TGTGCCAGCAGTGGGGTAAACACCATATATTTT. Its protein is CASSGVNTIYF.

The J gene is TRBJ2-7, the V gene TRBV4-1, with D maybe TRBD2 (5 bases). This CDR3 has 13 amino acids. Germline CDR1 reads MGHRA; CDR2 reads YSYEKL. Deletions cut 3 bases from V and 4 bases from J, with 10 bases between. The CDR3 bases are TGCGCCAGCAGCCACGGTGGAGGTTACGAGCAGTACTTC. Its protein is CASSHGGGYEQYF.

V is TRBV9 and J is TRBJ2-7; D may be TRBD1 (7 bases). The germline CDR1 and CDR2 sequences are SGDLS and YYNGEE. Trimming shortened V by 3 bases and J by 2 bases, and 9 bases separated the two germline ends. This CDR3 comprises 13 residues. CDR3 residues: CASSAGGTYEQYF. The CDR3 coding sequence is TGTGCCAGCAGCGCAGGGGGGACCTACGAGCAGTACTTC.

CDR3 DNA sequence: TGCGCCAGCAGCCAAGGCCGCGGACTCCTTAATGAGCAGTTCTTC. Amino acids: CASSQGRGLLNEQFF. This chain links TRBV4-1 with TRBJ2-1, with D possibly matching TRBD2 (5 bases). V shed 1 base and J shed 7 bases, with 14 bases lying between them. The CDR3 length is 15 residues. CDR1 and CDR2 from the germline V gene are MGHRA and YSYEKL.

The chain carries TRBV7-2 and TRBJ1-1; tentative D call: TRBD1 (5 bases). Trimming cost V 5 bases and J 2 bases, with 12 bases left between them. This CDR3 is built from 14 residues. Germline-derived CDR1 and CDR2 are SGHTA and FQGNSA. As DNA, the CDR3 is TGTGCCAGCAGCCTTTTGGGGGGAAACACTGAAGCTTTCTTT. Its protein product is CASSLLGGNTEAFF. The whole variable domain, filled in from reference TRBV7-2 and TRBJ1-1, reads GAGVSQSPSNKVTEKGKDVELRCDPISGHTALYWYRQSLGQGLEFLIYFQGNSAPDKSGLPSDRFSAERTGGSVSTLTIQRTQQEDSAVYLCASSLLGGNTEAFFGQGTRLTVV.